A single sample gave rise to the 8 T cell receptor beta chains below, sequenced in a study of blood T cell repertoires in COVID-19. Method: immunoSEQ multiplex PCR; TCRdb's copy keeps in-frame clones and lacks some. The sample consists of 80,000 or so clones, about 92% of them appearing once. The specimen sequenced was peripheral blood. The receptor set was obtained from a man in his fifties with acute or convalescent COVID-19.

CDR3 coding DNA: TGCGCCAGCAGCCGGGACAGGGAAGCCGGGGAGCTGTTTTTT. It is translated as CASSRDREAGELFF. This chain uses TRBV5-1 with TRBJ2-2; 9 bases align to TRBD1. Germline values: CDR1 SGHRS, CDR2 YFSETQ. J lost 6 bases, V lost 4 bases, and 4 bases had no gene match. This CDR3 is built from 14 residues.

V and J are TRBV19 and TRBJ2-3; 9 nucleotides match TRBD1. The CDR3 consists of 15 residues. Germline trimming cut 5 bases from V and 3 bases from J; bases unmatched to any gene: 6. The germline V gene has CDR1 LNHDA and CDR2 SQIVND (reference sequence). The CDR3 loop reads CASSATGGPTDTQYF. The CDR3 nucleotides read TGTGCCAGTAGTGCGACAGGGGGACCAACAGATACGCAGTATTTT.

In DNA form, the CDR3 reads TGTGCCAGCAGTGAAGCCCGGACAAGCCAAGAGACCCAGTACTTC. This translates into CASSEARTSQETQYF. The rearrangement uses TRBV2 and TRBJ2-5, with D perhaps TRBD1 (5 bases). CDR1 and CDR2 from the germline V gene are SNHLY and FYNNEI. V was cut by 0 bases and J by 1 base, with 9 bases left in between. The CDR3 has 15 amino acids.

J is TRBJ2-7 and V is TRBV4-1; D might be TRBD2 (7 bases). Trimming removed 2 bases from V and 5 bases from J, with 16 bases in between. CDR1 and CDR2 (germline): MGHRA, YSYEKL. The CDR3 is made up of 15 amino acids. The CDR3 is CASSQRLAGDNEQYF. CDR3 DNA: TGCGCCAGCAGCCAACGACTAGCAGGGGACAACGAGCAGTACTTC.

The chain is built from TRBV6-5 and TRBJ1-1; D is perhaps TRBD1 (6 bases). Trimming took 4 bases from V and 8 from J, leaving 14 bases between them. The V gene's germline CDR1 is MNHEY and CDR2 SVGAGI. The CDR3 extends over 13 amino acids. CDR3: CASSLGQRKEAFF. DNA of the CDR3: TGTGCCAGCAGTTTAGGACAGCGAAAAGAAGCTTTCTTT.

This clone was counted only a few times. Here the CDR3 DNA reads TGTGCCAGCAGCCCCGACATCACCGGGGAGCTGTTTTTT. This encodes CASSPDITGELFF. V is TRBV6-2 or TRBV6-3 and J is TRBJ2-2; D unclear. V lost 6 bases, J lost 4 bases, and 9 bases lay in between. The germline gives CDR1 MNHEY, CDR2 SVGEGT. This CDR3 spans 13 amino acids.

The V and J genes are TRBV11-2 and TRBJ1-1; D might be TRBD1 (5 bases). Germline V gene sequence: CDR1 SGHAT, CDR2 FQNNGV. This CDR3 is 15 amino acids long. V dropped 4 bases and J dropped 2 bases, with 14 bases sitting between them. This CDR3 reads CASSSTVRPNTEAFF. CDR3 in DNA: TGTGCCAGCAGCTCGACAGTTCGCCCAAACACTGAAGCTTTCTTT.

This clone was observed a handful of times. This chain links TRBV11-2 with TRBJ1-1; 10 bases match TRBD1. Germline lookup yields CDR1 SGHAT and CDR2 FQNNGV. This CDR3 has 17 amino acids. V dropped 6 bases and J dropped 2; count of bases not matched to a gene: 12. CDR3 region: CASSHRDRGSRNTEAFF. The CDR3 DNA sequence: TGTGCCAGCAGTCACCGGGACAGGGGATCAAGAAACACTGAAGCTTTCTTT.